Included here is one TCR beta chain sequence, with context. No antigen is known for it. V was clipped by 8 bases and J by 6 bases; unmatched bases: 10. The CDR3 length is 13 residues. Germline CDR1 and CDR2: GTSNPN and SVGIG (reference sequence). Recipients received nonmyeloablative bone marrow transplants from related graft donors, with transient mixed chimerism. The sample is drawn from a study of Tregs in tolerant kidney transplant recipients. Profiled with immunoSEQ multiplex PCR; TCRdb holds only in-frame clones, not every one. Counted here are under 90,000 clones, about 91% occurring once; the ten biggest clones make up 1.6%. Study results and caveats: No direct test of biological reproducibility was done here.

The source is a human patient who received a combined kidney and bone marrow transplant. The graft donor may account for some of the T cells. This chain links TRBV30 with TRBJ2-7; 10 bases map to TRBD2. This material consisted of CD4+ T cells from blood (PBMCs), taken 24 months after the transplant. The CDR3, as DNA: TGTGCCGGGGGGACGGGACTAGCGACCGAGCAGTACTTC. This encodes CAGGTGLATEQYF. Supplemented by reference TRBV30 and TRBJ2-7, the full variable domain reads SQTIHQWPATLVQPVGSPLSLECTVEGTSNPNLYWYRQAAGRGLQLLFYSVGIGQISSEVPQNLSASRPQDRQFILSSKKLLLSDSGFYLCAGGTGLATEQYFGPGTRLTVT.